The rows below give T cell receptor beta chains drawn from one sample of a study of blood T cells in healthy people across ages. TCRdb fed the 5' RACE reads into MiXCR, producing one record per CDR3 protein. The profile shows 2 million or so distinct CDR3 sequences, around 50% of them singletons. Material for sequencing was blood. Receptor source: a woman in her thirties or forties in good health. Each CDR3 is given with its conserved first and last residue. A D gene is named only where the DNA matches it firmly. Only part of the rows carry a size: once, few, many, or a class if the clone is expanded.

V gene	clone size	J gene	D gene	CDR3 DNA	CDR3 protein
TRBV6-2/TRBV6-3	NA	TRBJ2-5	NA	TGTGCCAGCAGTTGGGGAACAGAGACCCAGTACTTC	CASSWGTETQYF
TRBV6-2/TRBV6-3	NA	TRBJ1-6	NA	TGTGCCAGCAGTAACCCGGAGGATTTCGGTTCACCCCTCCACTTT	CASSNPEDFGSPLHF
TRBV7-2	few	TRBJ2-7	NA	TGTGCCAGCAGCCGTGACAGGGACTCGGCCCAGTACTTC	CASSRDRDSAQYF
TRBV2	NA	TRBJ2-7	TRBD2	TGTGCCAGCAGTGAAAACGGACTAGCGGGGATGGGTGAGCAGTACTTC	CASSENGLAGMGEQYF
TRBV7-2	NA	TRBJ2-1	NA	TGTGCCAGCAGCTTAAGTCGGGGGTCCAATGAGCAGTTCTTC	CASSLSRGSNEQFF
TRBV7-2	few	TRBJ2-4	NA	TGTGCCAGCAGCCCCTTGCGGACCAAAAACATTCAGTACTTC	CASSPLRTKNIQYF
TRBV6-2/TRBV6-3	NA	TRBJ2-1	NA	TGTGCCAGCAAACCGATGGGCCGTACAAACAATGAGCAGTTCTTC	CASKPMGRTNNEQFF
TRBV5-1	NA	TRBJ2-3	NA	TGCGCCAGCAGAGTCCTAGCTAACCTCGCCGATACGCAGTATTTT	CASRVLANLADTQYF
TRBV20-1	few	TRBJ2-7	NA	TGCAGTGCTAGCTATCCATCAGTGACGGGCTCCTACGAGCAGTACTTC	CSASYPSVTGSYEQYF
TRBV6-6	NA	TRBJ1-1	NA	TGTGCCACCACTCAACCGGTAGGGGTGAACACTGAAGCTTTCTTT	CATTQPVGVNTEAFF
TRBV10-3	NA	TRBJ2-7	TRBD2	TGTGCCATCAGGCTGGGGACTAGCGGGACTTACGAGCAGTACTTC	CAIRLGTSGTYEQYF
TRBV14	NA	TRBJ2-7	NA	TGTGCCAGCAGCCGTGCCCAGGGACCCTTCGAGCAGTACTTC	CASSRAQGPFEQYF
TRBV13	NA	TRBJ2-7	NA	TGTGCCAGCAGCTTGGGAGGGGGCAATTACGAGCGGTACTTC	CASSLGGGNYERYF
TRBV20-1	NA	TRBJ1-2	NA	TGCAGTGCAGAAAAAGGGGTTGGCGGCTACACCTTC	CSAEKGVGGYTF
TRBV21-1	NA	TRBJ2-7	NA	TGTGCCAGCAGCAAATCCCGGGACAGGAACGAGCAGTACTTC	CASSKSRDRNEQYF
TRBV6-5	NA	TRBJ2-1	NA	TGTGCCAGCAGATCCGGGGCGATAAATGAGCAGTTCTTC	CASRSGAINEQFF
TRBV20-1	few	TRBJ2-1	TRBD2	TGCAGTGCTAGAGAGTCCGCTAGCGGGGGGACGAGCTCCTACAATGAGCAGTTCTTC	CSARESASGGTSSYNEQFF
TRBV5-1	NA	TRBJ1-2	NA	TGCGCCAGCAGCCCCGATCCCGGGACTTTTGATGGCTGCACCTTC	CASSPDPGTFDGCTF
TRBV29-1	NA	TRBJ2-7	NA	TGCAGCGTTAGGGGGGGTGAAGCCTACGAGCAGTACTTC	CSVRGGEAYEQYF
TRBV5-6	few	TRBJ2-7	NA	TGTGCCAGCAGCTTACTTACCGGGGTCAACTCCTACGAGCAGTACTTC	CASSLLTGVNSYEQYF
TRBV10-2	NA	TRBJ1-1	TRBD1	TGCGCCAGCAGTGAACGGGACAGAAACACTGAAGCTTTCTTT	CASSERDRNTEAFF
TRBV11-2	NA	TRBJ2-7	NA	TGCGCCAGCAGCTTAGCAGCGACGGCAGCCAGCTCCTACGAGCAGTACTTC	CASSLAATAASSYEQYF